The source of this T cell receptor beta chain is a study of beta chain features in type 1 diabetes. Findings and caveats of the study: The VDJ junctions of type 1 diabetes patients carried fewer insertions and more deletions. The study found that naive, central memory and Treg TCRB repertoires appeared more similar in patients than in healthy donors.

This clone was counted a few times. What it binds is not known. The CDR3 runs 11 residues. The V and J ends lost 3 bases and 16 bases respectively, with 14 bases between them. Germline V lookup: CDR1 SGHRS, CDR2 YFSETQ. Expressed TCRB transcripts were sequenced because the isolated RNA had all been reverse transcribed beforehand. Profiled with immunoSEQ multiplex PCR; TCRdb holds only in-frame clones, not every one. The table lists about 360,000 clones, roughly 12% of them singletons, with around 0.015% in the top ten. The TCR comes from a man aged 18-30 years in good health. This chain uses TRBV5-1 with TRBJ2-1; possibly TRBD1 for D (5 bases). The specimen was naive CD4+ T cells from blood. This chain's CDR3 is CASSYDSAPFF. The CDR3 DNA sequence: TGCGCCAGCAGCTACGACAGCGCACCCTTCTTC. The full variable domain, in which reference TRBV5-1 and TRBJ2-1 provide the parts outside the CDR3, is KAGVTQTPRYLIKTRGQQVTLSCSPISGHRSVSWYQQTPGQGLQFLFEYFSETQRNKGNFPGRFSGRQFSNSRSEMNVSTLELGDSALYLCASSYDSAPFFGPGTRLTVL.